These T cell receptor beta chains were read from a single sample in a study of shared clonotypes between healthy human individuals. Sequencing used immunoSEQ multiplex PCR; TCRdb keeps in-frame clones, though not all of them. This sample yields under 80,000 clones, of which roughly three fifths are seen a single time; 51% belongs to the top ten. Sequencing used memory CD8+ T cells sorted from blood. The receptors stem from a man younger than 45 in good health. Each CDR3 is given with its conserved first and last residue. A D gene is named only where the DNA matches it firmly. Only part of the rows carry a size: once, few, many, or a class if the clone is expanded.

>TRBD2|TRBJ2-5|TRBV2|-
TGTGCCTGGACTAGCGGGCCGGGCCAAGAGACCCAGTACTTC
CAWTSGPGQETQYF
>TRBD1|TRBJ2-5|TRBV9|once
TGTGCCAGCAGCGCCCCGGGACAGGGGGTGAAGACCCAGTACTTC
CASSAPGQGVKTQYF
>-|TRBJ2-1|TRBV6-5|few
TGTGCCAGCAGTTACAGCACATTTTACAATGAGCAGTTCTTC
CASSYSTFYNEQFF
>-|TRBJ2-1|TRBV5-1|-
TGCGCCAGCAGCTCGACCGGGCCGGAGCAGTTCTTC
CASSSTGPEQFF
>-|TRBJ1-1|TRBV11-2|-
TGTGCCAGCAGCTTAGGTTCCGGGCAGGACACTGAAGCTTTCTTT
CASSLGSGQDTEAFF
>-|TRBJ1-1|TRBV19|-
TGTGCCAGTAGTCAGGGTTTTAGTTTCACTGAAGCTTTCTTT
CASSQGFSFTEAFF
>-|TRBJ2-1|TRBV5-4|once
TGTGCCAGCAGCTTATCCGTAGGGGGACCCTACAATGAGCAGTTCTTC
CASSLSVGGPYNEQFF
>TRBD1|TRBJ2-7|TRBV2|few
TGTGCCAGCAGTGAACAAGGGACAGGGGCCGAGCAGTACTTC
CASSEQGTGAEQYF
>TRBD2|TRBJ2-5|TRBV18|-
TGTGCCAGCTCACAGACCGGGACTAGCCAGACCCAGTACTTC
CASSQTGTSQTQYF
>TRBD1|TRBJ1-2|TRBV2|-
TGTGCCAGCAGTGATGGACAGGGTTTATATGGCTACACCTTC
CASSDGQGLYGYTF
>-|TRBJ2-1|TRBV18|-
TGTGCCAGCTCACCTTTCACCCTGCGGGGTAATAACTACAATGAGCAGTTCTTC
CASSPFTLRGNNYNEQFF
>TRBD2|TRBJ2-7|TRBV2|-
TGTGCCAGCAGTGAGTCCAGCGGGAGTTCCTACGAGCAGTACTTC
CASSESSGSSYEQYF
>-|TRBJ2-1|TRBV10-3|-
TGTGCCATCAGTGAGTCCTTGCAAAGAGGCGATGAGCAGTTCTTC
CAISESLQRGDEQFF
>-|TRBJ2-6|TRBV5-6|few
TGTGCCAGCAGCTTGGTTGGTGGGGCCAACGTCCTGACTTTC
CASSLVGGANVLTF
>-|TRBJ1-4|TRBV5-6|-
TGTGCCAGCAGCTTAGGGGCGGGGGAAAAACTGTTTTTT
CASSLGAGEKLFF
>-|TRBJ2-1|TRBV29-1|few
TGCAGCGTTGGTCAGGGACCCTACAATGAGCAGTTCTTC
CSVGQGPYNEQFF
>-|TRBJ1-2|TRBV6-5|many
TGTGCCAGCAGTTACCAAGGGGGGAGCGCGGGCTACACCTTC
CASSYQGGSAGYTF
>-|TRBJ1-1|TRBV27|many
TGTGCCAGCAGTTTTTATGGGGCAGGAGACACTGAAGCTTTCTTT
CASSFYGAGDTEAFF
>-|TRBJ2-7|TRBV14|-
TGTGCCAGCAGCCAAGATTCGGTCTATGGGCAGTACTTC
CASSQDSVYGQYF
>-|TRBJ1-2|TRBV11-1|-
TGTGCCAGCAGCTTCCTCTCTGGACAGCTCCGTAACTATGGCTACACCTTC
CASSFLSGQLRNYGYTF
>TRBD1|TRBJ1-5|TRBV28|-
TGTGCCAGCATCAAAGGGGGCGAGCCCCAGCATTTT
CASIKGGEPQHF
>-|TRBJ1-1|TRBV6-5|-
TGTGCCAGCAGTGATTGGGACTCTGAAGCTTTCTTT
CASSDWDSEAFF
>-|TRBJ1-2|TRBV4-1|-
TGCGCCAGCAGCCTAGCGGAGGTTGAAGGCTATGGCTACACCTTC
CASSLAEVEGYGYTF
>-|TRBJ1-5|TRBV19|once
TGTGCCAGTAGTATTGGAGGTGTTCGGGGGCCGGATCAGCCCCAGCATTTT
CASSIGGVRGPDQPQHF
>TRBD2|TRBJ2-1|TRBV7-4|-
TGTGCCAGCAGCCCCTTACCAGACAGCGGGGGTCGGGAGCAGTTCTTC
CASSPLPDSGGREQFF
>-|TRBJ2-7|TRBV5-5|medium-sized
TGTGCCAGCAGCCCCGGGTGGCCGGACGAGCAGTACTTC
CASSPGWPDEQYF
>TRBD2|TRBJ2-7|TRBV28|few
TGTGCCGTACCTTCTAGCGGGAGTACCTCCTACGAGCAGTACTTC
CAVPSSGSTSYEQYF
>TRBD2|TRBJ2-6|TRBV9|-
TGTGCCAGCAGCGTAGGTGGGAGGGCATTTGGGGCCAACGTCCTGACTTTC
CASSVGGRAFGANVLTF
>-|TRBJ1-2|TRBV29-1|-
TGCAGCGTGGACGATGAGCGGGGGTTAAGCTATGGCTACACCTTC
CSVDDERGLSYGYTF
>TRBD2|TRBJ2-7|TRBV5-4|many
TGTGCCAGCAGCAACCGGGACTACGACTACTACGAGCAGTACTTC
CASSNRDYDYYEQYF
>TRBD1|TRBJ2-7|TRBV7-2|-
TGTGCCAGCAGCTTTACCGGGACAGGGGCGCGCGAGCAGTACTTC
CASSFTGTGAREQYF
>-|TRBJ2-7|TRBV11-2|-
TGTGCCAGCAGCTTAGACTACCCCAGCATACCGTCCTACGAGCAGTACTTC
CASSLDYPSIPSYEQYF
>-|TRBJ2-6|TRBV30|few
TGTGCCTGGAGTCTGGACTCTGGGGCCAACGTCCTGACTTTC
CAWSLDSGANVLTF
>TRBD2|TRBJ2-7|TRBV2|-
TGTGCCAGCAGCGAAGCGGGGAGATTTTCCTACGAGCAGTACTTC
CASSEAGRFSYEQYF
>TRBD2|TRBJ2-1|TRBV7-1|-
TGTGCCAGCAGTCCACCGGACGCGGGAGCTAATGAGCAGTTCTTC
CASSPPDAGANEQFF
>-|TRBJ2-6|TRBV10-1|-
TGCGCCAGCAGTTTACAAGCAAGATCGCACAAAAGTCGGGCCAACGTCCTGACTTTC
CASSLQARSHKSRANVLTF
>-|TRBJ2-1|TRBV15|-
TGTGCCACCAGCACCTTCTGGGGTGGTGAGCAGTTCTTC
CATSTFWGGEQFF
>-|TRBJ2-5|TRBV7-2|few
TGTGCCAGCAGCGCGGAGCAGGGTGCGCAAGAGACCCAGTACTTC
CASSAEQGAQETQYF
>-|TRBJ2-7|TRBV29-1|-
TGCAGCGTTGTTCAGGCAGTCGAGCAGTACTTC
CSVVQAVEQYF
>-|TRBJ2-2|TRBV19|-
TGTGCCAGTAGTATGTGGGGCGGGGAGCTGTTTTTT
CASSMWGGELFF
>-|TRBJ2-1|TRBV27|-
TGTGCCAGCAGTTTATCCCCCTACAATGAGCAGTTCTTC
CASSLSPYNEQFF
>-|TRBJ2-1|TRBV29-1|-
TGCAGCGTTGTTGGTCTTTTCCTTGACAATGAGCAGTTCTTC
CSVVGLFLDNEQFF
>-|TRBJ1-4|TRBV27|-
TGTGCCAGCAGTTTGTTGGGTGGTGGTGAAAAACTGTTTTTT
CASSLLGGGEKLFF
>-|TRBJ2-1|TRBV27|-
TGTGCCAGCAGTTTATCGATGGGGGGCGCTTGGTCCTACAATGAGCAGTTCTTC
CASSLSMGGAWSYNEQFF